These 9 T cell receptor beta chains share one sample of origin, sequenced in a study of naive and memory T cell subsets. Whole blood, 2.5 ml, came from adult healthy volunteers. Reverse transcription of blood and skin TCR RNA was primed at alpha and beta constant regions. TCRdb re-analysed the 5' RACE reads in MiXCR, keeping a single row per CDR3 protein. The table shows about 25,000 distinct CDR3 sequences, with approximately 22% occurring only once. Receptors originate from a female donor in good health.

This clonotype was counted a few times. V usage is TRBV20-1 and J usage is TRBJ2-3, with D uncertain. Germline values: CDR1 DFQATT, CDR2 SNEGSKA (reference sequence). Deletions cut 6 bases from V and 2 bases from J, with 12 bases between. The CDR3 has 13 residues. The CDR3 loop is CSAHEGFTDTQYF. The CDR3 DNA is TGCAGTGCACACGAAGGGTTCACAGATACGCAGTATTTT.

In this sample, this clonotype turned up many times. This sequence joins TRBV30 and TRBJ2-3; D is undetermined. V lost 4 bases and J lost 5, with 7 bases in between. There are 11 residues in the CDR3. From germline, CDR1 is GTSNPN and CDR2 SVGIG (reference sequence). The chain's CDR3 is CAWTGQDTQYF. The CDR3 nucleotides are TGTGCCTGGACGGGCCAAGATACGCAGTATTTT.

DNA for the CDR3: TGCAGCGTCGCAGAAGGGGGCATGGGCACTGAAGCTTTCTTT. It encodes CSVAEGGMGTEAFF. V and J are TRBV29-1 and TRBJ1-1; 7 bases agree with TRBD1. Germline loops: CDR1 SQVTM, CDR2 ANQGSEA. The CDR3 totals 14 residues. The trim removed 6 bases at V and 4 bases at J, leaving 11 bases unmatched. The whole variable domain, filled in from reference TRBV29-1 and TRBJ1-1, reads SAVISQKPSRDICQRGTSLTIQCQVDSQVTMMFWYRQQPGQSLTLIATANQGSEATYESGFVIDKFPISRPNLTFSTLTVSNMSPEDSSIYLCSVAEGGMGTEAFFGQGTRLTVV.

V usage is TRBV20-1 and J usage is TRBJ2-3, with TRBD2 matching over 8 bases. CDR1 is DFQATT, CDR2 SNEGSKA, per germline (reference sequence). This CDR3 is 12 amino acids long. With 3 bases clipped from V and 5 bases from J, the junction kept 1 base outside the gene matches. The CDR3 DNA is TGCAGTGCTAGCGGGGGGGGAGATACGCAGTATTTT. This translates into CSASGGGDTQYF.

V is TRBV7-2 and J is TRBJ2-7; D ambiguous. CDR3 size: 14 residues. Germline values: CDR1 SGHTA, CDR2 FQGNSA. The ends were cut back, 5 bases at V and 3 bases at J, with 14 bases in the middle. CDR3 region: CASSHGAQFYEQYF. The CDR3 nucleotides read TGTGCCAGCAGCCACGGCGCTCAGTTCTACGAGCAGTACTTC.

The sample holds many counts of this clonotype. This chain uses TRBV30 with TRBJ1-4; D not resolved. The length of the CDR3 is 15 residues. Germline CDR1 GTSNPN, CDR2 SVGIG (reference sequence). Trimming stripped 2 bases from V and 5 bases from J, with 15 bases between. CDR3 DNA sequence: TGTGCCTGGAGTAAACGGAGGGCGGAGAATGAAAAACTGTTTTTT. Translating it yields CAWSKRRAENEKLFF.

The chain employs TRBV6-5 and TRBJ2-2, with D perhaps assigned TRBD1 or TRBD2 (5 bases each). CDR3 size: 17 residues. Trimming took 1 base from V and 3 from J, leaving 15 bases between them. The germline CDR1 and CDR2 sequences are MNHEY and SVGAGI. The CDR3 DNA follows: TGTGCCAGCAGTTACTTATCACTCCGGGACCACACCGGGGAGCTGTTTTTT. It translates to CASSYLSLRDHTGELFF.

The chain combines TRBV20-1 with TRBJ2-5; D is unresolved. The CDR3 extends over 12 amino acids. The V gene lost 3 bases and the J gene lost 0 bases, with 5 bases spanning the gap. CDR1 is DFQATT, CDR2 SNEGSKA, per germline (reference sequence). CDR3 in DNA: TGCAGTGCTAGTTTGTACCAAGAGACCCAGTACTTC. Amino acids: CSASLYQETQYF.

This clonotype was seen repeatedly, ten times or more. This chain links TRBV7-2 with TRBJ2-3; D not resolved. V shed 4 bases and J shed 2 bases, with 13 bases lying between them. The CDR3 runs 15 residues. CDR1 is SGHTA and CDR2 is FQGNSA in the germline V gene. The CDR3 DNA sequence: TGTGCCAGCAGCTCCCAAGGTGGATACACAGATACGCAGTATTTT. Translating gives CASSSQGGYTDTQYF.